Below are 10 T cell receptor beta chains sequenced from a single sample in a study of T cell changes during pregnancy in multiple sclerosis. Measured with immunoSEQ multiplex PCR; TCRdb has only the in-frame clones, and not every one. This sample has around 60,000 clones, with 75% to 95% found just once. The sequenced sample was CD4+ T cells from peripheral blood mononuclear cells, obtained after pregnancy. These receptors originate from a female donor in good health, enrolled as a control in a pregnancy study.

The chain has TRBV13 and TRBJ2-3; 14 bases fit TRBD2. Germline V gene sequence: CDR1 PRHDT, CDR2 FYEKMQ (reference sequence). The junction had 5 bases not matched to a gene; V was cut back by 4 bases and J by 2 bases. CDR3 length: 17 amino acids. The CDR3 region has the DNA TGTGCCAGCAGCTCCTGGACTAGCGGGGGGAACACAGATACGCAGTATTTT. Its translation is CASSSWTSGGNTDTQYF.

V is TRBV11-3 and J is TRBJ2-1; tentatively, D is TRBD2 (5 bases). The V gene's germline CDR1 is SGHNT and CDR2 YENEEA. The CDR3 contains 13 residues. The germline V and J ends were trimmed by 0 bases and 11 bases, with 11 bases remaining between them. CDR3 residues: CASSLDPGNQQFF. The CDR3 bases are TGTGCCAGCAGCTTAGATCCGGGGAACCAGCAGTTCTTC.

The chain has TRBV6-5 and TRBJ2-3; TRBD1 agrees at 8 bases. The CDR3 has 15 residues. The V gene's germline CDR1 is MNHEY and CDR2 SVGAGI. Losses at the gene ends were 6 bases for V and 1 base for J; bases not matched to a gene: 6. CDR3: CASSETGARTDTQYF. CDR3 nucleotide sequence: TGTGCCAGCAGCGAGACAGGGGCTCGCACAGATACGCAGTATTTT.

The chain recombines TRBV30 with TRBJ2-1; 7 bases are a match to TRBD2. CDR3 length equals 12 residues. V shed 5 bases, J shed 10 bases, and the junction held 8 bases outside the gene matches. The germline CDR1 and CDR2 sequences are GTSNPN and SVGIG (reference sequence). The CDR3 DNA reads TGTGCCTGGGGGGGGGTTTCTCGGGAGCAGTTCTTC. Translating gives CAWGGVSREQFF.

About this clone: Other nucleotide sequences from this sample produce the same CDR3. This chain joins TRBV19 and TRBJ2-3; D unclear. Germline lookup yields CDR1 LNHDA and CDR2 SQIVND (reference sequence). V lost 3 bases and J 0 bases, leaving 10 bases between the germline ends. The CDR3 is made up of 15 amino acids. This chain's CDR3 is CASSIGQTSTDTQYF. The CDR3 DNA is TGTGCCAGTAGTATTGGGCAAACTAGCACAGATACGCAGTATTTT. Full variable domain (remainder filled in from reference TRBV19 and TRBJ2-3): DGGITQSPKYLFRKEGQNVTLSCEQNLNHDAMYWYRQDPGQGLRLIYYSQIVNDFQKGDIAEGYSVSREKKESFPLTVTSAQKNPTAFYLCASSIGQTSTDTQYFGPGTRLTVL.

The chain uses TRBV25-1 and TRBJ2-1, with 11 bases lining up with TRBD2. The CDR3 is made up of 15 amino acids. V gave up 10 bases and J gave up 2 bases; unmatched junction bases: 7. Germline CDR1 MGHDK, CDR2 SYGVNS. In nucleotides, the CDR3 is TGTGCCACCGGTAGCGGGGGGGTACCCTACAATGAGCAGTTCTTC. This encodes CATGSGGVPYNEQFF.

The J gene is TRBJ1-4, the V gene TRBV7-8; 7 bases align to TRBD1. The germline V gene encodes CDR1 SGHVS and CDR2 FQNEAQ. There are 15 residues in the CDR3. The junction had 9 bases not matched to a gene; V was cut back by 3 bases and J by 8 bases. The CDR3, as DNA: TGTGCCAGCAGCTTGGACAGGATCCCCAGGGAAAAACTGTTTTTT. Translation gives CASSLDRIPREKLFF.

The V gene is TRBV7-3, the J gene TRBJ1-5; D call uncertain. The CDR3 length is 14 residues. Trimming shortened V by 4 bases and J by 1 base, and 8 bases separated the two germline ends. CDR1 is SGHTA and CDR2 is FQGTGA in the germline V gene. The CDR3 nucleotides are TGTGCCAGCAGCTCAGCGGGGAGCAATCAGCCCCAGCATTTT. Encoded protein: CASSSAGSNQPQHF.

The chain combines TRBV7-2 with TRBJ1-5; tentative D call: TRBD1 (5 bases). V was trimmed by 0 bases and J by 2 bases, leaving 8 bases between them. The CDR3 has 15 amino acids. Germline V gives CDR1 SGHTA, CDR2 FQGNSA. The CDR3, as DNA: TGTGCCAGCAGCTTAGCCCAGGGTGGCAATCAGCCCCAGCATTTT. This sequence encodes CASSLAQGGNQPQHF.

The chain links TRBV7-9 to TRBJ2-1; the D is unclear. V was cut by 5 bases and J by 4 bases, with 6 bases left in between. CDR3 size: 12 residues. Germline loops: CDR1 SEHNR, CDR2 FQNEAQ (reference sequence). The DNA of the CDR3 is TGTGCCAGCAGCCTCTCTTACAATGAGCAGTTCTTC. Encoded protein: CASSLSYNEQFF.